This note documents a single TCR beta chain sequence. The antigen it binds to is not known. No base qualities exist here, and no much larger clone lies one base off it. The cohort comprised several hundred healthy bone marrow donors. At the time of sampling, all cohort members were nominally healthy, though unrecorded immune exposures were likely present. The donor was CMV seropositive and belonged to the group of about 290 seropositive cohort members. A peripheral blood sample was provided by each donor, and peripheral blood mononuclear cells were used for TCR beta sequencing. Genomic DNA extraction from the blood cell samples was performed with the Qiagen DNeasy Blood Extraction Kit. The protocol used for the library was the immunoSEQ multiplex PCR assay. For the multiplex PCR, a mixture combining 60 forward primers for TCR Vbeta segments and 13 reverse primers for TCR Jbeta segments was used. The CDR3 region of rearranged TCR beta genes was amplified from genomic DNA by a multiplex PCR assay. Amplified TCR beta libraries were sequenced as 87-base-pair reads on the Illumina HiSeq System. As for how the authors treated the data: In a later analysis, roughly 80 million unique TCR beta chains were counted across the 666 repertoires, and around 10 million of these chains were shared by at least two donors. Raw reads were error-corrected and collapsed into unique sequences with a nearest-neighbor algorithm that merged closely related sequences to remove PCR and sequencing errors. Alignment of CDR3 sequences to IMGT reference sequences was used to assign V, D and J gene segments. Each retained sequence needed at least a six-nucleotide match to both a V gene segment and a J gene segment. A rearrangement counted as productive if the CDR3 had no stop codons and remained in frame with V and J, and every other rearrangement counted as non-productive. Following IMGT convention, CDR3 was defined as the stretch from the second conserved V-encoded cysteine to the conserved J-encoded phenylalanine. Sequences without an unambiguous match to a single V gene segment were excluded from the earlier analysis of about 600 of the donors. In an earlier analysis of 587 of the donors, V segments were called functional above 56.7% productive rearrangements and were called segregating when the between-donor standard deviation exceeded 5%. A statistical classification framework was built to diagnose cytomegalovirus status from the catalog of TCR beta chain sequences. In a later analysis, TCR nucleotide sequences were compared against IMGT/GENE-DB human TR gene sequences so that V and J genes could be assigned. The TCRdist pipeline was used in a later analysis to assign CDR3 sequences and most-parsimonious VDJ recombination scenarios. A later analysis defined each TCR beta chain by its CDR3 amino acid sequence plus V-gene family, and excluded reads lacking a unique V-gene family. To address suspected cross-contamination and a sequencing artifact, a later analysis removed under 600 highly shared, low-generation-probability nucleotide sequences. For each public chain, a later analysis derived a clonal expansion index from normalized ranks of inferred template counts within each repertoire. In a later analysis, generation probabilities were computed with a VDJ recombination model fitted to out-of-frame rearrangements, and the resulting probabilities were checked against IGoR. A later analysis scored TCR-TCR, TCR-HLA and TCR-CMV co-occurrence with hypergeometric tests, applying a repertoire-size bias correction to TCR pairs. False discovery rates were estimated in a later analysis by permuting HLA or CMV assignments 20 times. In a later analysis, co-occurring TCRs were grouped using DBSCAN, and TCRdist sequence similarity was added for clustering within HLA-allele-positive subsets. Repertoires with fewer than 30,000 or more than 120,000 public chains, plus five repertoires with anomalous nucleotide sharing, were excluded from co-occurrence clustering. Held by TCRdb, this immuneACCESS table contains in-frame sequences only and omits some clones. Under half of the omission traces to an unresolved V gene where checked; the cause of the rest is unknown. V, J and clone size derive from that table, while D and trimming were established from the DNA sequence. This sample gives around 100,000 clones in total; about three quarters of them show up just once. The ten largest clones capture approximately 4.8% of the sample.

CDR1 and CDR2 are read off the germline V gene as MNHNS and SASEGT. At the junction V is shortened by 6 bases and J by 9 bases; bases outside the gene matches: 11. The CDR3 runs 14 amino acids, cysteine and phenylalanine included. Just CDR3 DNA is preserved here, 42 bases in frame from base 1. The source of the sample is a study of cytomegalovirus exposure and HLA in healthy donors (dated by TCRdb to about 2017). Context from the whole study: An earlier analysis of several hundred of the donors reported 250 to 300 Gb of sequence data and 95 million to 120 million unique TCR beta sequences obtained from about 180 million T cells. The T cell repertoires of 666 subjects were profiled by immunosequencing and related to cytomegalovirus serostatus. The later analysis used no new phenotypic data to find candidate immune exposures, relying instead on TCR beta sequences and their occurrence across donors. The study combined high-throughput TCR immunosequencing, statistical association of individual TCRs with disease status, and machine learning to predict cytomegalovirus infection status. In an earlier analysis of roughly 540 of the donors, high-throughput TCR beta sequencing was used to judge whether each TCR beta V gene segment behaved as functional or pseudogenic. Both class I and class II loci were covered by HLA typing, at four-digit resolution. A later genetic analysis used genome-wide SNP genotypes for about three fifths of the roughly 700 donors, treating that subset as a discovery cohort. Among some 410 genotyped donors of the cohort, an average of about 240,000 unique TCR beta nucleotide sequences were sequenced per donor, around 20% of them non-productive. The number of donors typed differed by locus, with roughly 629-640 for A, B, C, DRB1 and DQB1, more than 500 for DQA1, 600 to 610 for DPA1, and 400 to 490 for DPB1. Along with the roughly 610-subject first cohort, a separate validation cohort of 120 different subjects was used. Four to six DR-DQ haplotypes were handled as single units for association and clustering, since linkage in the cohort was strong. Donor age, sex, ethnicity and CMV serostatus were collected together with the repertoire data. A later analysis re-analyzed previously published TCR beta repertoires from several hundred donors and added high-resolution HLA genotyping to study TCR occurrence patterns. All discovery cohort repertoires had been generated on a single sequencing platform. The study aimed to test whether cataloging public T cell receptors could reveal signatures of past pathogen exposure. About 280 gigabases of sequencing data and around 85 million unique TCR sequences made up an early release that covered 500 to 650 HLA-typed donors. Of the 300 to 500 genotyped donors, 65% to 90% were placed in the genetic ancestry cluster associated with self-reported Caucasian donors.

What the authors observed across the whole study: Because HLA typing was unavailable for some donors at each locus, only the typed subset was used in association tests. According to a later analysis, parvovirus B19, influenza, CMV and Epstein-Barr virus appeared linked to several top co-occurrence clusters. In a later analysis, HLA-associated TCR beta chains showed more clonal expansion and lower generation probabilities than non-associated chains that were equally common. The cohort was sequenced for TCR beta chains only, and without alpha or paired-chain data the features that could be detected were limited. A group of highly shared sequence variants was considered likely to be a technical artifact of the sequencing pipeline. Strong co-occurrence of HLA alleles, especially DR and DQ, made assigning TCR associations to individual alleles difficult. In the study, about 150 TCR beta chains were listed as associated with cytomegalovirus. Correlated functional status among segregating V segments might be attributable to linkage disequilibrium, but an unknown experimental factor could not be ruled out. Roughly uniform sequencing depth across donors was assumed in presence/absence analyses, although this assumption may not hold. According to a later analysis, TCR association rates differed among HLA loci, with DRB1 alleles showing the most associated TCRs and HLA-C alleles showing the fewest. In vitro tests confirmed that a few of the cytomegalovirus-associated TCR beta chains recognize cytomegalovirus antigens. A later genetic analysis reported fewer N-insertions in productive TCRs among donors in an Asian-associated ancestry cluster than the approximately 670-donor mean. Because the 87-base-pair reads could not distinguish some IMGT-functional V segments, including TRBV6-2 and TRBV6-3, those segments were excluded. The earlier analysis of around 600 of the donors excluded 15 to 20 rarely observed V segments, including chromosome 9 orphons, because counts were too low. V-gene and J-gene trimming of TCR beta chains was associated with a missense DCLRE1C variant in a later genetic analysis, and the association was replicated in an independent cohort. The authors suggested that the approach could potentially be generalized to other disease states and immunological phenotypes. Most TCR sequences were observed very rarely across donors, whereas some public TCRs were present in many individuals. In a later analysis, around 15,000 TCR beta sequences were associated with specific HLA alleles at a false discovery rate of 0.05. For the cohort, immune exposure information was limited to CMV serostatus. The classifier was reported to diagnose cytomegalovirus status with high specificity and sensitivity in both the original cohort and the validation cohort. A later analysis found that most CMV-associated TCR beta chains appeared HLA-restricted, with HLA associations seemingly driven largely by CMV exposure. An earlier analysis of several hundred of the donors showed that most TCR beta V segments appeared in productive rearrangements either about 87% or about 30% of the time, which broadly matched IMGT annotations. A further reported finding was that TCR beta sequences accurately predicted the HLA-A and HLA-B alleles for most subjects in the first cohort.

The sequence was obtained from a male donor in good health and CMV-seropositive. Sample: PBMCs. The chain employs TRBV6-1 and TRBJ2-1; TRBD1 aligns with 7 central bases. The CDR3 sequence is CASRNAPDRAEQFF. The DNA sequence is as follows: TGTGCCAGCAGAAACGCCCCTGACAGGGCTGAGCAGTTCTTC.